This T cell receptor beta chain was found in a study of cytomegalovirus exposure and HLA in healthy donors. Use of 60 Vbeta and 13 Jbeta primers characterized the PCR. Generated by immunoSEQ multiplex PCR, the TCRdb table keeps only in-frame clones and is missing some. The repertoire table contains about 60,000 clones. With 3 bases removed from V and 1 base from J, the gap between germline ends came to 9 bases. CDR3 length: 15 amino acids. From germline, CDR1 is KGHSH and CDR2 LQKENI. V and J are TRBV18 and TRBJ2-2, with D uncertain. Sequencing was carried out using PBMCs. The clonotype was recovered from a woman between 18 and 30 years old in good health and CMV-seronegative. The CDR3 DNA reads TGTGCCAGCTCACCCATGCTAGGGAACACCGGGGAGCTGTTTTTT. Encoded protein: CASSPMLGNTGELFF.